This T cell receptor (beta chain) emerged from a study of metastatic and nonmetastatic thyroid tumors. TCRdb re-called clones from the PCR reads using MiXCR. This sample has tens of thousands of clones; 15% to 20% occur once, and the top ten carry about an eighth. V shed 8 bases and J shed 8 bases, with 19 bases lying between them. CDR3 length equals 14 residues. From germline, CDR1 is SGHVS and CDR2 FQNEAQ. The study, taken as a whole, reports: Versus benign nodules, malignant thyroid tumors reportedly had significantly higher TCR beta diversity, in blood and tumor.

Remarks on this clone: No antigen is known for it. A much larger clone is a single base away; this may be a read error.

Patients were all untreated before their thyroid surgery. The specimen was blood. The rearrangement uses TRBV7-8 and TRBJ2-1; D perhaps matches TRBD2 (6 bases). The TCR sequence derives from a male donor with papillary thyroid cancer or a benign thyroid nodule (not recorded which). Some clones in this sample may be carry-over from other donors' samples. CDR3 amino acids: CASGPRASDHEQFF. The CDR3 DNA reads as TGTGCCAGCGGCCCCAGAGCTAGCGACCATGAGCAGTTCTTC.